The 16 T cell receptor beta chains in this list originate from one sample, sequenced in a study of blood T cell repertoires in COVID-19. TCRdb's table, derived via immunoSEQ multiplex PCR, lists solely in-frame clones and lacks some. This table has tens of thousands of clones, around 86% appearing once. Sample: peripheral blood. These TCRs come from a man older than 75 with acute or convalescent COVID-19.

A few counts support this clone. The chain is built from TRBV28 and TRBJ2-1; possible D gene TRBD2, 5 bases. The length of the CDR3 is 14 residues. Germline lookup yields CDR1 MDHEN and CDR2 SYDVKM. Trimming removed 2 bases at V and 6 bases at J, with 11 bases between. The CDR3 sequence is CASSLEGRTNEQFF. Here the CDR3 DNA reads TGTGCCAGCAGTTTAGAGGGAAGAACCAATGAGCAGTTCTTC.

Note on this clone: One end of the junction does not line up with germline, which may come from a read error. This sequence joins TRBV27 and TRBJ1-1; D is ambiguous. Germline V gene lookup returns CDR1 MNHEY and CDR2 SMNVEV (reference sequence). This CDR3 contains 14 residues. The CDR3 DNA sequence: TGTGCCAGTAGTTTCAGAGGGCTGAACACTGAAGCTTTCTTT. It is translated as CASSFRGLNTEAFF.

The V and J genes are TRBV14 and TRBJ1-1, with D possibly being TRBD1 (6 bases). Germline loops: CDR1 SGHDN, CDR2 FVKESK. The ends were cut back, 8 bases at V and 1 base at J, with 11 bases in the middle. CDR3 size: 13 residues. The CDR3 DNA follows: TGTGCCAGCCGCCGGGACAAGAACACTGAAGCTTTCTTT. It is translated as CASRRDKNTEAFF. Combining the CDR3 with reference TRBV14 and TRBJ1-1 gives the whole variable domain EAGVTQFPSHSVIEKGQTVTLRCDPISGHDNLYWYRRVMGKEIKFLLHFVKESKQDESGMPNNRFLAERTGGTYSTLKVQPAELEDSGVYFCASRRDKNTEAFFGQGTRLTVV.

The genes are TRBV7-3 and TRBJ2-3; TRBD2 aligns across 12 bases. With 2 bases clipped from V and 6 bases from J, the junction kept 3 bases outside the gene matches. The CDR3 totals 15 residues. Germline V gives CDR1 SGHTA, CDR2 FQGTGA. The DNA for the CDR3 is TGTGCCAGCAGCTTACTAGCGGGAGGGTATGATACGCAGTATTTT. Protein: CASSLLAGGYDTQYF.

The chain is built from TRBV29-1 and TRBJ2-7; D unclear. CDR1 is SQVTM, CDR2 ANQGSEA, per germline. The CDR3 is made up of 11 amino acids. Trimming stripped 8 bases from V and 6 bases from J, with 14 bases between. CDR3 in DNA: TGCAGCCCCTTCCTCTTTAGCGAGCAGTACTTC. Protein: CSPFLFSEQYF.

V and J are TRBV18 and TRBJ1-3; 7 nucleotides line up with TRBD1. The CDR3 contains 17 residues. CDR1 is KGHSH, CDR2 LQKENI, per germline. Trimming at V came to 2 bases and at J to 0 bases, leaving 7 bases not matched to a gene. The CDR3 sequence: CASSPNRGASSGNTIYF. The CDR3 nucleotides are TGTGCCAGCTCACCAAACAGGGGCGCAAGCTCTGGAAACACCATATATTTT.

The chain carries TRBV7-2 and TRBJ2-7, with 7 bases that match TRBD2. The CDR3 totals 13 residues. Germline CDR1 SGHTA, CDR2 FQGNSA. Trimming removed 5 bases from V and 4 bases from J; junction bases left unmatched: 5. The CDR3 region is CASSPGLRYEQYF. The CDR3 region has the DNA TGTGCCAGCAGCCCGGGACTAAGGTACGAGCAGTACTTC. Together with reference TRBV7-2 and TRBJ2-7, the CDR3 gives the full variable domain: GAGVSQSPSNKVTEKGKDVELRCDPISGHTALYWYRQSLGQGLEFLIYFQGNSAPDKSGLPSDRFSAERTGGSVSTLTIQRTQQEDSAVYLCASSPGLRYEQYFGPGTRLTVT.

V and J are TRBV27 and TRBJ2-1; the match to TRBD2 covers 10 bases. CDR3 length: 14 residues. Losses at the gene ends were 5 bases for V and 8 bases for J; bases not matched to a gene: 6. Per germline, CDR1 MNHEY and CDR2 SMNVEV (reference sequence). CDR3 region: CASSITTSGDEQFF. CDR3 nucleotide sequence: TGTGCCAGCAGTATAACAACTAGCGGGGATGAGCAGTTCTTC.

The chain recombines TRBV6-1 with TRBJ2-4, with a weak D call TRBD1 (5 bases). CDR3 length: 15 amino acids. CDR1 and CDR2 (germline): MNHNS, SASEGT. The V and J ends lost 1 base and 0 bases respectively, with 7 bases between them. The CDR3 loop reads CASSEGQIAKNIQYF. CDR3 bases: TGTGCCAGCAGTGAAGGACAGATAGCCAAAAACATTCAGTACTTC.

V and J are TRBV18 and TRBJ1-1, with D possibly being TRBD1 (6 bases). CDR3 length: 13 amino acids. CDR1 is KGHSH and CDR2 is LQKENI in the germline V gene. Trimming pared 7 bases from V and 2 bases from J, leaving 11 bases between. In nucleotides, the CDR3 is TGTGCCAGCTACAGGGATCAAAACACTGAAGCTTTCTTT. Translating it yields CASYRDQNTEAFF.

The J gene is TRBJ2-6, the V gene TRBV28; no clear D. V was trimmed by 3 bases and J by 0 bases, leaving 9 bases between them. CDR3 length: 16 amino acids. The germline V gene has CDR1 MDHEN and CDR2 SYDVKM. CDR3 in DNA: TGTGCCAGCAGTTTGAGAGTCGGCTCTGGGGCCAACGTCCTGACTTTC. Translation: CASSLRVGSGANVLTF. Drawing the rest from reference TRBV28 and TRBJ2-6, the complete variable domain is DVKVTQSSRYLVKRTGEKVFLECVQDMDHENMFWYRQDPGLGLRLIYFSYDVKMKEKGDIPEGYSVSREKKERFSLILESASTNQTSMYLCASSLRVGSGANVLTFGAGSRLTVL.

This chain links TRBV7-9 with TRBJ2-2; TRBD1 matches at 7 bases. J lost 6 bases, V lost 5 bases, and 9 bases had no gene match. CDR1 and CDR2 (germline): SEHNR, FQNEAQ (reference sequence). This CDR3 is built from 15 residues. CDR3 sequence: CASSRETGSAGELFF. DNA of the CDR3: TGTGCCAGCAGCCGCGAGACAGGGAGCGCCGGGGAGCTGTTTTTT.

The rearrangement links TRBV30 to TRBJ2-7, with TRBD1 as a possible D gene (6 bases). Per germline, CDR1 GTSNPN and CDR2 SVGIG (reference sequence). CDR3 length: 16 amino acids. V was shortened by 2 bases and J by 1 base, with 18 bases between the two germline ends. CDR3 amino acids: CAWSPKPRDISYEQYF. CDR3 bases: TGTGCCTGGAGTCCCAAACCCCGGGACATATCCTACGAGCAGTACTTC.

This rearrangement joins TRBV5-4 to TRBJ2-1; tentatively, D is TRBD2 (6 bases). Germline CDR1 is SGHNT and CDR2 is YYREEE (reference sequence). Deletions cut 3 bases from V and 5 bases from J, with 12 bases between. The CDR3 loop spans 14 amino acids. CDR3: CASSYPGTDNEQFF. The CDR3 bases are TGTGCCAGCAGCTACCCCGGGACTGACAATGAGCAGTTCTTC.

Only a few counts were recorded for this clone. The J gene is TRBJ2-1, the V gene TRBV28; D gene uncertain. Looked up from germline, CDR1 is MDHEN and CDR2 is SYDVKM. Trimming removed 3 bases from V and 2 bases from J, with 14 bases in between. This CDR3 has 16 amino acids. This chain's CDR3 is CASSFPTLIAYNEQFF. CDR3 coding DNA: TGTGCCAGCAGTTTCCCTACTCTAATCGCCTACAATGAGCAGTTCTTC.

This clone was detected a few times. This chain uses TRBV28 with TRBJ2-1, with 12 bases identical to TRBD1. This CDR3 has 15 residues. V shed 2 bases and J 8 bases; nucleotides not matched to a gene: 4. Germline assignment: CDR1 MDHEN and CDR2 SYDVKM. For the CDR3, the DNA is TGTGCCAGCAGTTTAGCGGGACAGGGGGCATATGAGCAGTTCTTC. It is translated as CASSLAGQGAYEQFF. Using reference TRBV28 and TRBJ2-1 for the parts outside the CDR3, the full variable domain is DVKVTQSSRYLVKRTGEKVFLECVQDMDHENMFWYRQDPGLGLRLIYFSYDVKMKEKGDIPEGYSVSREKKERFSLILESASTNQTSMYLCASSLAGQGAYEQFFGPGTRLTVL.